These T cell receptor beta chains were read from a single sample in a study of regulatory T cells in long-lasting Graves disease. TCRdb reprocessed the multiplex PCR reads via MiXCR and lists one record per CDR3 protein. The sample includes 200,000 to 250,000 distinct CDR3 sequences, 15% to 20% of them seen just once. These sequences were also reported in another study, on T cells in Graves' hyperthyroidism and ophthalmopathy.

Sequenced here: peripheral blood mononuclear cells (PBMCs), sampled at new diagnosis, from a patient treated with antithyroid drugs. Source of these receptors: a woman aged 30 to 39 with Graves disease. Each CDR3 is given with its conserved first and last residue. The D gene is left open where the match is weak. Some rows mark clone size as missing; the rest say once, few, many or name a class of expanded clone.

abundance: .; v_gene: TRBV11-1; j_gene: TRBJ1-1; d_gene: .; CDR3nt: TGTGCCAGCAGGAGACAAGGGGCGGCTCACACTGAAGCTTACTTC; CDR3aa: CASRRQGAAHTEAYF
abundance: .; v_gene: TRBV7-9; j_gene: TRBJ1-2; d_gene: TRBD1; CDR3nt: TGTGCCAGCAGCGCCGCCCTGGGACAGACTTACTATGGCTACACCTTC; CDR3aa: CASSAALGQTYYGYTF
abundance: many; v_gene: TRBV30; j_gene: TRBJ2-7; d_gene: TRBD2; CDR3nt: TGTGCCTGGAGTGGGCTAGCGGCCTACGAGCAGTACTTC; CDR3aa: CAWSGLAAYEQYF
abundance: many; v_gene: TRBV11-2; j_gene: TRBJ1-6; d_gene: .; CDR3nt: TGTGCCAGCAGCTTAGCTCTGGAGTCACCCCTCCACTTT; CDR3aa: CASSLALESPLHF
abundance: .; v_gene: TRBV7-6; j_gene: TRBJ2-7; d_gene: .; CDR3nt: TGTGCCAGCAGCTTAGGGGACACTTCCTACGAGCAGTACTTC; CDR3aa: CASSLGDTSYEQYF
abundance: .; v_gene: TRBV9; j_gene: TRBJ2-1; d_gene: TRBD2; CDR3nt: TGTGCCAGCAGCCCCCACGGGCGGGAGCAGTCTGAGCAGTTCTTC; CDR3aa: CASSPHGREQSEQFF
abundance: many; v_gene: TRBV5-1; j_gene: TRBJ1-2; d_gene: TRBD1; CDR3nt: TGTGCCAGCAGCTCCTGGACAGGGGGGAACTATGGCTACACCTTC; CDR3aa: CASSSWTGGNYGYTF
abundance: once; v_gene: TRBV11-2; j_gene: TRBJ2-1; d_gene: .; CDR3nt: TGTGCCAGCAGCCGTCGACAGGGAGGGGGGTACAATGAGCAGTTCTTC; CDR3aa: CASSRRQGGGYNEQFF
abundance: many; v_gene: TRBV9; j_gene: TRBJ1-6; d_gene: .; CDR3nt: TGTGCCAGCGGGGGGGCTAACAGTGGTTCACCCCTCCACTTT; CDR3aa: CASGGANSGSPLHF
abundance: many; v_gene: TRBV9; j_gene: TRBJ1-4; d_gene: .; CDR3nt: TGTGCCAGCAGCGCATGGGGGGGTGCAACAGCTAATGAAAAACTGTTTTTT; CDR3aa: CASSAWGGATANEKLFF
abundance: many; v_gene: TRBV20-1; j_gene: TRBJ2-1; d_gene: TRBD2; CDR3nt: TGCAGTGCAACACGACTAGCGGGAGAAGCCAATGAGCAGTTCTTC; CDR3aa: CSATRLAGEANEQFF
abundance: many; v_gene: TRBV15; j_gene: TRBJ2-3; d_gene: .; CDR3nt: TGTGCCACCAGCAGAGGGTCGGGGGTTAGCACAGATACGCAGTATTTT; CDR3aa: CATSRGSGVSTDTQYF
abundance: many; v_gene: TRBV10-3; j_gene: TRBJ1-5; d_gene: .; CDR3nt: TGTGCCATCAGTGATAACAGGGCCCCCAATCAGCCCCAGCATTTT; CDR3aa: CAISDNRAPNQPQHF
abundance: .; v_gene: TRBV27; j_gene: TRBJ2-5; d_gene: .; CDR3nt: .; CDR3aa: CASSSSTGGNQETQYF
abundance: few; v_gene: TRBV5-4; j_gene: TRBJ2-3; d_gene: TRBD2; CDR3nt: TGTGCCAGCAGCATAGTCACAGCGGGAGGGACAGATACGCAGTATTTT; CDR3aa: CASSIVTAGGTDTQYF
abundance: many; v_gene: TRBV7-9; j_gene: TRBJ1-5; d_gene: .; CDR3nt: TGTGCCAGCAGCCCGCCGGGACACCCTAATCAGCCCCAGCATTTT; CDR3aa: CASSPPGHPNQPQHF
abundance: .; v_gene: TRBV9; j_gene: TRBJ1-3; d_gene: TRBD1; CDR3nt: TGTGCCAGCAGCGGGGGACAGCTAACGACTGGAAACACCATATATTTT; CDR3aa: CASSGGQLTTGNTIYF
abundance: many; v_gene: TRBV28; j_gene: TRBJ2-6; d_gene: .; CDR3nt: TGTGCCAGCAGTGACGAGTTAAATGGGGCCAACGTCCTGACTTTC; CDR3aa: CASSDELNGANVLTF
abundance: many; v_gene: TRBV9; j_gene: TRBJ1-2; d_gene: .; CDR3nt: TGTGCCAGCAGCAGGGGACGCCTTGGGTCGGACGGCTACACCTTC; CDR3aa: CASSRGRLGSDGYTF
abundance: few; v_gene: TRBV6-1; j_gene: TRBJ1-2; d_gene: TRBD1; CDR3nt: TGTGCCAGCAGCAAGACAGGGCCCTATGGCTACACCTTC; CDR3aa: CASSKTGPYGYTF
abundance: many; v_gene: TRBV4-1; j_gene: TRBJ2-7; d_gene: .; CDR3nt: TGCGCCAGCAGCCAAGATACAGGCAGGGAGGAGGACGAGCAGTACTTC; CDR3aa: CASSQDTGREEDEQYF
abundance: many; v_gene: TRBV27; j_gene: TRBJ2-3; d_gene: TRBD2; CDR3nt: TGTGCCAGCAGTTCCATCCGGGAGGGGCAGTATTTT; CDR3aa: CASSSIREGQYF
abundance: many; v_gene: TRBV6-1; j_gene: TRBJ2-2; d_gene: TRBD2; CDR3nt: TGTGCCAGCAGTCTAGCGGGGGGCCTAAGCGGGGAGCTGTTTTTT; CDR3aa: CASSLAGGLSGELFF
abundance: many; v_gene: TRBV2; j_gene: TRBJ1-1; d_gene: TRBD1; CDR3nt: TGTGCCAGCAGTCCAGGGACAGGGAGGAGAGGTGGTGGCACTGAAGCTTTCTTT; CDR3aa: CASSPGTGRRGGGTEAFF
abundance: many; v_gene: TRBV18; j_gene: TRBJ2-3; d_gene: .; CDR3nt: TGTGCCAGCTCACCACTCCGTGGTCTCACAGATACGCAGTATTTT; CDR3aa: CASSPLRGLTDTQYF
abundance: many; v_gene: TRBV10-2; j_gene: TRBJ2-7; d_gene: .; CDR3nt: TGCGCCAGCAGTGCGGGGCCCGCGGGTGTCGAGCAGTACTTC; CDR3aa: CASSAGPAGVEQYF
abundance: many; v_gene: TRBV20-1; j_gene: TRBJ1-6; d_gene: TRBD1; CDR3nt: TGCAGTGCTACTCCGACAGGGGCCTTGTCACCCCTCCACTTT; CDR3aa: CSATPTGALSPLHF
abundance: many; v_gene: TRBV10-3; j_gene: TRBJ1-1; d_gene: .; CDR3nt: TGTGCCATCAGTGAAGGGAGAACTGAAGCTTTCTTT; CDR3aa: CAISEGRTEAFF
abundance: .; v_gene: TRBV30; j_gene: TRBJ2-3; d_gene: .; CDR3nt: TGTGCCTGGAGTCGATTCACGGGATTCACAGATACGCAGTATTTT; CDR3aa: CAWSRFTGFTDTQYF
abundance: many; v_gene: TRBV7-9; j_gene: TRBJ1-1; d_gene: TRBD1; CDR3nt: TGTGCCAGCAGCTTGGGGGACAGGGGGAGCACTGAAGCTTTCTTT; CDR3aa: CASSLGDRGSTEAFF
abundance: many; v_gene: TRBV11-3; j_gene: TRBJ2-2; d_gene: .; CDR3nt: TGTGCCAGCAGCTTAGGACAGAACACCGGGGAGCTGTTTTTT; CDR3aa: CASSLGQNTGELFF
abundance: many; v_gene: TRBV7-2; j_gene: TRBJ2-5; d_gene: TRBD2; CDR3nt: TGTGCCAGCAGCCACCTAGCGGGGGTTCGAGAGACCCAGTACTTC; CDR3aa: CASSHLAGVRETQYF
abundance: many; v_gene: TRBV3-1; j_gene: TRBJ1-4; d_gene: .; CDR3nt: TGTGCCAGCAGCTCCAGGGGTGAAAAACTGTTTTTT; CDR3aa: CASSSRGEKLFF
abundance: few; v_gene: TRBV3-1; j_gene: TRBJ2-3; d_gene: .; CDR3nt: TGTGCCAGCAGCCATTACCCCGACTCATCCCGGCGGCCAACGCAGTATTTT; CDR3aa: CASSHYPDSSRRPTQYF
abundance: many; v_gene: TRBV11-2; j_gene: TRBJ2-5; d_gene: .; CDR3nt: TGTGCCAGCAGCTTAGCCATTCAGGGTGGGCAAGAGACCCAGTACTTC; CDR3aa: CASSLAIQGGQETQYF
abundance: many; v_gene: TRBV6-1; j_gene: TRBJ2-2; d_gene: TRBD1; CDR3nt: TGTGCCAGCAGTGAAGAACAGGGGGCTTTGGTTTACTACAGCGGGGAGCTGTTTTTT; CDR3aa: CASSEEQGALVYYSGELFF
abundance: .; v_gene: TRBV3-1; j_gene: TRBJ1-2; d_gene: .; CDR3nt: TGTGCCAGCAGCCAAGAGCTCGGCGGGGGATTTAGGAATGGCTACACCTTC; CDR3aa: CASSQELGGGFRNGYTF
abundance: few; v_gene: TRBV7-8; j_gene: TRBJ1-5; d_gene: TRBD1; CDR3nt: TGTGCCAGCAGCTTAGTTAACAGGGGCCTCAATCAGCCCCAGCATTTT; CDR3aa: CASSLVNRGLNQPQHF
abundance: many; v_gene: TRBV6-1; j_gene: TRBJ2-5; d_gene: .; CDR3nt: TGTGCCAGCAGTGAAGAGGACAGAACCCAAGAGACCCAGTACTTC; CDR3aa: CASSEEDRTQETQYF
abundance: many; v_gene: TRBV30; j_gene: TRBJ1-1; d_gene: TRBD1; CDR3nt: TGTGCCTCAGGGGGGCGCATTTCGAACACTGAAGCTTTCTTT; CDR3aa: CASGGRISNTEAFF
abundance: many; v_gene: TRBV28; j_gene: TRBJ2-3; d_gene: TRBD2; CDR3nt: TGTGCCAGCAGTGGGACTAGCGGGGCAGATACGCAGTATTTT; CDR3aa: CASSGTSGADTQYF
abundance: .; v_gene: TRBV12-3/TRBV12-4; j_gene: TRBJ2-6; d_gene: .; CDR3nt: TGTGCCAGCAGTATCGATTTTTCAAGCTCTGGGGCCAACGTCCTGACTTTC; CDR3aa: CASSIDFSSSGANVLTF
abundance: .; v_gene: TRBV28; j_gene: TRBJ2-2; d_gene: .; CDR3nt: TGTGCCAGCCGGACAGCTCCGAACACCGGGGAGCTGTTTTTT; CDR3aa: CASRTAPNTGELFF
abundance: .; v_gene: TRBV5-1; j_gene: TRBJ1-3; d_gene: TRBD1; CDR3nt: TGCGCCAGCAGCCCGACAGGGCCTGGAAACACCATATATTTT; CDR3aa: CASSPTGPGNTIYF
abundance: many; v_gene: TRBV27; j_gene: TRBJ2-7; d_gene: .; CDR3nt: TGTGCCAGCAGTTCCGGGGGTTTCTTCGAGCAGTACTTC; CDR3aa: CASSSGGFFEQYF
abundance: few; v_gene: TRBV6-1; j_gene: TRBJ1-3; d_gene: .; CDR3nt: TGTGCCAGCAGCGGGCTGGGTTCGGGAAACACCATATATTTT; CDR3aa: CASSGLGSGNTIYF